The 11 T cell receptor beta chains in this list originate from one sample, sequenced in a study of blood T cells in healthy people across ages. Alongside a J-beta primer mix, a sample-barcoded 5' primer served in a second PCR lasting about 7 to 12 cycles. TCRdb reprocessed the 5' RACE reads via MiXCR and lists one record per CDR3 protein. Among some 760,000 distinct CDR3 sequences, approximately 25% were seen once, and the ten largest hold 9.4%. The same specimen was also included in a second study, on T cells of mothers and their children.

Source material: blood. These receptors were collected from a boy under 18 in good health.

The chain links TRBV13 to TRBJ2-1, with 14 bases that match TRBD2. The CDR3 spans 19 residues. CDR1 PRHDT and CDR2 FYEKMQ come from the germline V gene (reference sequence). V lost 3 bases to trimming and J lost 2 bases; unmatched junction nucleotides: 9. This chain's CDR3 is CASSFPGTSGRGAYNEQFF. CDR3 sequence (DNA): TGTGCCAGCAGCTTTCCCGGGACTAGCGGGAGAGGGGCCTACAATGAGCAGTTCTTC. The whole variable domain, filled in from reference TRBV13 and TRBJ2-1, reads AAGVIQSPRHLIKEKRETATLKCYPIPRHDTVYWYQQGPGQDPQFLISFYEKMQSDKGSIPDRFSAQQFSDYHSELNMSSLELGDSALYFCASSFPGTSGRGAYNEQFFGPGTRLTVL.

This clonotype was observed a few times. CDR3 bases: TGTGCCAGCAGCTTAGCCCCCCAGCTGGGTAGTCAGCCCCAGCATTTT. This sequence encodes CASSLAPQLGSQPQHF. V and J are TRBV6-2 or TRBV6-3 and TRBJ1-5, with D unclear. The CDR3 consists of 16 residues. Trimming pared 6 bases from V and 6 bases from J, leaving 21 bases between. Germline CDR1 is MNHEY and CDR2 is SVGEGT.

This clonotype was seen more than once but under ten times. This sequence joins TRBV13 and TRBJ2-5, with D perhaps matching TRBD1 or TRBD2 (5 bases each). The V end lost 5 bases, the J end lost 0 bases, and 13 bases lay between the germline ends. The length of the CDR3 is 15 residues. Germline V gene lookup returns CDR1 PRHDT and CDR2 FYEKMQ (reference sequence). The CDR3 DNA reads TGTGCCAGCAGCACGTTACCGGGACACCAAGAGACCCAGTACTTC. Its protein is CASSTLPGHQETQYF.

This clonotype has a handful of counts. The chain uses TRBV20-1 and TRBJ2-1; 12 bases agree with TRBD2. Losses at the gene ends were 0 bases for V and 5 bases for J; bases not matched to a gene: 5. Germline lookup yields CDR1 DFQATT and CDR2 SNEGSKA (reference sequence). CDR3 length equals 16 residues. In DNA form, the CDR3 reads TGCAGTGCTAGAGATTCTAGCGGGAGGGTACACAATGAGCAGTTCTTC. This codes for CSARDSSGRVHNEQFF.

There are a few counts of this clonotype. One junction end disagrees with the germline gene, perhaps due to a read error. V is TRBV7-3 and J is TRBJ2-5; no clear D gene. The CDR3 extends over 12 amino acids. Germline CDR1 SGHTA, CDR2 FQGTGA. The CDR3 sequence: CSSSPNKETQYF. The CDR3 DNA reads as TGTTCCAGCAGCCCCAATAAGGAGACCCAGTACTTC.

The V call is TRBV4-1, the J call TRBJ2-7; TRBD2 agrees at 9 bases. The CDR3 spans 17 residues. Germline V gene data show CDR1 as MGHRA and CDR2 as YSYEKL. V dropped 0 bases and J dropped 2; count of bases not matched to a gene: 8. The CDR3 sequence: CASSQDLSGSLAYEQYF. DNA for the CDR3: TGCGCCAGCAGCCAAGATCTTAGCGGGAGTCTCGCCTACGAGCAGTACTTC.

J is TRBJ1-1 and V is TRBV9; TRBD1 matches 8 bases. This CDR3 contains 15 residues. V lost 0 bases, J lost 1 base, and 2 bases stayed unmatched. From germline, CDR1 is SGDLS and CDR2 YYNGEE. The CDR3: CASSVGQGANTEAFF. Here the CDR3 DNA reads TGTGCCAGCAGCGTAGGGCAGGGGGCGAACACTGAAGCTTTCTTT.

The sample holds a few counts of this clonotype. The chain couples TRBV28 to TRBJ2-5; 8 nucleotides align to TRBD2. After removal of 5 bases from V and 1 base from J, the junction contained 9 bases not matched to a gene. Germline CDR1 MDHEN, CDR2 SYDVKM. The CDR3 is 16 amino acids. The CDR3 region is CASSPQILAGQETQYF. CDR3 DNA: TGTGCCAGCAGTCCCCAAATCCTAGCGGGCCAAGAGACCCAGTACTTC.

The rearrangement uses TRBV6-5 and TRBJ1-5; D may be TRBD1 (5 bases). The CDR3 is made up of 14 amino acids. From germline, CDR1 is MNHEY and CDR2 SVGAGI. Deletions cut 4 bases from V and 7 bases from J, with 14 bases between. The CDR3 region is CASSWGRDEQPQHF. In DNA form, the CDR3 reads TGTGCCAGCAGTTGGGGACGCGACGAGCAGCCCCAGCATTTT.

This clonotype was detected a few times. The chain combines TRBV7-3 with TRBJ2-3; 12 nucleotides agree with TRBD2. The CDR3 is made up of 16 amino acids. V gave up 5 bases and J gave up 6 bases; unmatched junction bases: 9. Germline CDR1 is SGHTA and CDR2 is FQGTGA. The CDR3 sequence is CASSPELAGGPDTQYF. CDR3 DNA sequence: TGTGCCAGCAGCCCAGAACTAGCGGGAGGTCCCGATACGCAGTATTTT.

The CDR3 DNA reads TGTGCCAGCGAAGAGCGGGAGGCTCGGGAGACCCAGTACTTC. This encodes CASEEREARETQYF. The chain uses TRBV2 and TRBJ2-5, with TRBD2 identical over 9 bases. CDR1 and CDR2 from the germline V gene are SNHLY and FYNNEI. V was clipped by 8 bases and J by 5 bases; unmatched bases: 9. The CDR3 is 14 amino acids.